The 5 T cell receptor beta chains listed next were all sequenced from one sample in a study of yellow fever vaccine responses in identical twins. MiXCR, run by TCRdb on the RT-PCR reads, gives a single entry per CDR3 protein. The table lists a few thousand distinct CDR3 sequences, approximately 70% of them singletons. The input for sequencing was T cells from blood (PBMCs), unsorted or a sorted subset (not recorded which), taken before or after yellow fever vaccination (not recorded which). The receptors come from a woman under 30 who received the yellow fever vaccine.

The chain recombines TRBV18 with TRBJ1-5; TRBD1 might be the D (6 bases). Trimming cost V 5 bases and J 6 bases, with 17 bases left between them. Germline V lookup: CDR1 KGHSH, CDR2 LQKENI. CDR3 length: 15 amino acids. In nucleotides, the CDR3 is TGTGCCAGCTCATCCACCGAGGGGGGGAGTCAGCCCCAGCATTTT. Translating it yields CASSSTEGGSQPQHF.

The chain is built from TRBV4-2 and TRBJ2-1, with 9 bases matching TRBD2. The CDR3 loop spans 15 amino acids. Germline trimming cut 1 base from V and 10 bases from J; bases unmatched to any gene: 8. The germline CDR1 and CDR2 sequences are LGHNA and YNFKEQ. The CDR3 sequence: CASSQAGSGSDEQFF. The CDR3 DNA sequence: TGTGCCAGCAGCCAAGCCGGTAGCGGGAGTGACGAGCAGTTCTTC.

The table lists this clonotype with a few counts. The chain employs TRBV29-1 and TRBJ1-2; no clear D. Germline V gives CDR1 SQVTM, CDR2 ANQGSEA. V was trimmed by 7 bases and J by 4 bases, leaving 10 bases between them. This CDR3 spans 11 amino acids. The CDR3 nucleotides are TGCAGCGCTACAGAAGTCTATGGCTACACCTTC. Encoded protein: CSATEVYGYTF.

The gene calls are TRBV20-1 and TRBJ2-1; TRBD2 matches 8 bases. V was pared by 5 bases and J by 4 bases, with 7 bases of the junction left unmatched. The CDR3 is 14 residues long. The germline gives CDR1 DFQATT, CDR2 SNEGSKA (reference sequence). CDR3 region: CSALAGGKYNEQFF. CDR3 nucleotides: TGCAGTGCTCTCGCGGGGGGAAAATACAATGAGCAGTTCTTC.

The chain has TRBV4-2 and TRBJ2-1, with 8 bases lining up with TRBD1. CDR1 and CDR2 from the germline V gene are LGHNA and YNFKEQ. This CDR3 contains 15 residues. With 4 bases clipped from V and 7 bases from J, the junction kept 9 bases outside the gene matches. The CDR3, as DNA: TGTGCCAGCAGCCCGATCTGGACAGGGTCTAATGAGCAGTTCTTC. As protein: CASSPIWTGSNEQFF.